Listed below are T cell receptor beta chains from one sample, sequenced in a study of cytomegalovirus exposure and HLA in healthy donors. Assay: immunoSEQ multiplex PCR; the TCRdb copy retains only in-frame clones and omits some. Of around 200,000 clones listed, around 81% are singletons. Sequenced: PBMCs. All receptors come from a woman aged 25 to 39 in good health and CMV-seropositive. Both conserved end residues are part of each CDR3. D genes are given only for firm matches. Not every row has a clone size; where given, it reads once, few, many or a size class.

v_call	j_call	clone_size	d_call	cdr3_aa	cdr3_nt
TRBV2	TRBJ2-2	NA	NA	CASKSTGGTGELFF	TGTGCCAGTAAATCGACAGGTGGCACCGGGGAGCTGTTTTTT
TRBV6-1	TRBJ1-1	NA	TRBD1	CASSGNLGTGRTEAFF	TGTGCCAGCAGTGGGAATCTAGGGACAGGGCGTACTGAAGCTTTCTTT
TRBV5-1	TRBJ2-5	few	TRBD1	CASSFGDREVEETQYF	TGCGCCAGCAGCTTCGGGGACAGGGAGGTGGAAGAGACCCAGTACTTC
TRBV11-3	TRBJ2-6	NA	NA	CASSGGHSGANVLTF	TGTGCCAGCAGCGGGGGACACTCTGGGGCCAACGTCCTGACTTTC
TRBV6-1	TRBJ2-2	NA	NA	CASSPGPGIAGELFF	TGTGCCAGCAGTCCCGGTCCAGGGATTGCCGGGGAGCTGTTTTTT
TRBV7-9	TRBJ2-1	NA	TRBD2	CASSGRAGGSYNEQFF	TGTGCCAGCAGCGGACGGGCGGGAGGATCCTACAATGAGCAGTTCTTC
TRBV27	TRBJ2-7	NA	TRBD1	CASSVVRGQGKSSYEQYF	TGTGCCAGCAGTGTCGTAAGGGGACAGGGAAAAAGTTCCTACGAGCAGTACTTC
TRBV2	TRBJ2-3	NA	NA	CASSALPDRTTDTQYF	TGTGCCAGCAGTGCGTTGCCGGACAGAACGACAGATACGCAGTATTTT
TRBV5-1	TRBJ2-3	NA	TRBD2	CASSSLAGGGTDTQYF	TGCGCCAGCAGCTCCTTAGCGGGAGGGGGGACAGATACGCAGTATTTT
TRBV7-2	TRBJ2-1	NA	TRBD1	CASSMTRQGADEQFF	TGTGCCAGCAGCATGACGCGACAGGGGGCTGATGAGCAGTTCTTC